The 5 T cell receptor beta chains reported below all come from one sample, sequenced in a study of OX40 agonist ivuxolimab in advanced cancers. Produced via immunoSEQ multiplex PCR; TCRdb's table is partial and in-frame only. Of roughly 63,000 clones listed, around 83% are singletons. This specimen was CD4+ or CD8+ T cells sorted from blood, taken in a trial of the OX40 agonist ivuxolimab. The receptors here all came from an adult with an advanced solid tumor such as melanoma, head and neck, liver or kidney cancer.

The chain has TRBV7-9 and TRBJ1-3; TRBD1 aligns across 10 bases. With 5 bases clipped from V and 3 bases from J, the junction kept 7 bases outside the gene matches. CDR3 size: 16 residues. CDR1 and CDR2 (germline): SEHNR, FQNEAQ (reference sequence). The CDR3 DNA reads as TGTGCCAGCAGCCGTATGGACAGGGGGAGTGGAAACACCATATATTTT. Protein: CASSRMDRGSGNTIYF.

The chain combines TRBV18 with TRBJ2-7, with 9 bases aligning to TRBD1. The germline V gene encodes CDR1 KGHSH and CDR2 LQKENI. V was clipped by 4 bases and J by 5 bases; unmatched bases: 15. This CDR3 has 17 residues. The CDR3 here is CASSLDPVGTGRHEQYF. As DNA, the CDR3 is TGTGCCAGCTCACTGGACCCCGTAGGGACAGGGAGGCACGAGCAGTACTTC.

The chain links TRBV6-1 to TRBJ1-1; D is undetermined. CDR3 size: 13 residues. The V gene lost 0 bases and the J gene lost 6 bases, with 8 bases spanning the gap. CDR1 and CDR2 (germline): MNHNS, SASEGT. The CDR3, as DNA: TGTGCCAGCAGTGAAGCAGGTAGGGCTGAAGCTTTCTTT. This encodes CASSEAGRAEAFF.

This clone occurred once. CDR3: CAWDRRRVRVGQETQYF. The DNA of the CDR3 is TGTGCCTGGGACCGGAGGAGGGTGAGGGTTGGGCAAGAGACCCAGTACTTC. The V gene is TRBV30, the J gene TRBJ2-5, with D maybe TRBD2 (6 bases). Between the trimmed V and J ends, which lost 5 bases and 2 bases, there was a span of 24 bases. This CDR3 contains 17 residues. CDR1 is GTSNPN and CDR2 is SVGIG in the germline V gene (reference sequence).

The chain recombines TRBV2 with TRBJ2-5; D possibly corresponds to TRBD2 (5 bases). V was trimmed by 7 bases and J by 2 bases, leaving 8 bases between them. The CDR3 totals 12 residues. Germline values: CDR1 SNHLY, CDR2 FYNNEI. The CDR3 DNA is TGTGCCAGCAAGGAGGTTCAAGAGACCCAGTACTTC. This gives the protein CASKEVQETQYF.